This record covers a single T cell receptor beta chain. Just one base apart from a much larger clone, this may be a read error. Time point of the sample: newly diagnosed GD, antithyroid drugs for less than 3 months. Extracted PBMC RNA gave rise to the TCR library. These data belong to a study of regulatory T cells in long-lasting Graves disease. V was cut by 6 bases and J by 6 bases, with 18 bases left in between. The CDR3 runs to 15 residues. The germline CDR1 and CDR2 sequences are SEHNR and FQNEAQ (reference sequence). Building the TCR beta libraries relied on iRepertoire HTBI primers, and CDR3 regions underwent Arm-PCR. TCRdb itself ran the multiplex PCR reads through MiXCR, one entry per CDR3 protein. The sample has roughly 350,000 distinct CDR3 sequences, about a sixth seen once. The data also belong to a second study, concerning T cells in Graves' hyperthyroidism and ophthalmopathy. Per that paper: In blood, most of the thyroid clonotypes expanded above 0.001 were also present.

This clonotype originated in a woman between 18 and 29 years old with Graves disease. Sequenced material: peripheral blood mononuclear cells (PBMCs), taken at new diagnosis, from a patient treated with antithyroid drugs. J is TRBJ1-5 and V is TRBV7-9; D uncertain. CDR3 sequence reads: CASRAGFEGSQPQHF. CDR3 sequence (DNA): TGTGCCAGCAGGGCGGGTTTTGAGGGCAGTCAGCCCCAGCATTTT.